This T cell receptor (beta chain) stems from a study of blood T cell repertoires in COVID-19. On the study more broadly: There were acute and convalescent COVID-19 samples, and they came from the United States, Italy and Spain. PBMCs, B-cell-depleted T cells, or T cells were the source of the cDNA or gDNA that made up the material.

Measured with immunoSEQ multiplex PCR; TCRdb has only the in-frame clones, and not every one. The sample carries hundreds of thousands of clones, nearly 90% recorded once. V lost 3 bases to trimming and J lost 4 bases, with 9 bases between them. This CDR3 region has 14 residues. CDR1 is MDHEN, CDR2 SYDVKM, per germline. The clonotype was recovered from a woman aged 18-29 years with acute COVID-19. The sequenced sample consisted of PBMCs or T cells enriched from blood (not recorded which). The genes are TRBV28 and TRBJ1-4; possible D gene TRBD1, 5 bases. CDR3 residues: CASSLGQLNEKLFF. In DNA, the CDR3 is TGTGCCAGCAGTTTGGGGCAACTTAATGAAAAACTGTTTTTT.